The rows below give T cell receptor beta chains drawn from one sample of a study of blood T cell repertoires in COVID-19. Assay used: immunoSEQ multiplex PCR; TCRdb lists only in-frame clones, some missing. The sample includes about 150,000 clones, about 85% of them seen just once. The sample taken for sequencing was peripheral blood. These receptors came from an older woman with COVID-19, enrolled during active disease. Each CDR3 is given with its conserved first and last residue. A D gene is named only where the DNA matches it firmly. The listing skips clone size in some rows; elsewhere it reads once, few, many or a size class.

cdr3_aa | cdr3_nt | d_call | clone_size | j_call | v_call
CASRRRGNQPQHF | TGTGCCAGTAGGAGACGGGGTAATCAGCCCCAGCATTTT | . | few | TRBJ1-5 | TRBV19
CASSEGTGQTNEKLFF | TGCGCCAGCAGTGAGGGGACAGGGCAAACTAATGAAAAACTGTTTTTT | TRBD1 | . | TRBJ1-4 | TRBV10-1
CASSTGGNSNQPQHF | TGTGCCAGCAGTACCGGGGGTAATAGCAATCAGCCCCAGCATTTT | . | . | TRBJ1-5 | TRBV6-5
CSVTSGASGYTF | TGCAGCGTTACCTCGGGAGCATCGGGCTACACCTTC | . | . | TRBJ1-2 | TRBV29-1
CASSLGAGGLNEQFF | TGTGCCAGCAGCTTAGGAGCGGGGGGGCTCAATGAGCAGTTCTTC | TRBD2 | . | TRBJ2-1 | TRBV13
CASSETSGNWYEQFF | TGTGCCAGCAGTGAGACTAGCGGGAATTGGTATGAGCAGTTCTTC | TRBD2 | . | TRBJ2-1 | TRBV6-2/TRBV6-3
CASSESTGQGNYGYTF | TGCGCCAGCAGTGAGTCGACGGGACAGGGGAACTATGGCTACACCTTC | TRBD1 | . | TRBJ1-2 | TRBV10-2
CASSYSNRQGGAFF | TGTGCCAGCAGTTACTCGAACCGACAGGGGGGGGCTTTCTTT | TRBD1 | . | TRBJ1-1 | TRBV6-5
CSAPGGYTF | TGCAGTGCCCCCGGTGGCTACACCTTC | . | . | TRBJ1-2 | TRBV20-1
CAWRPLGEGNLAFF | TGTGCCTGGAGACCCCTAGGGGAAGGTAACCTAGCTTTCTTT | . | . | TRBJ1-1 | TRBV30
CATSLEVGGRDTQYF | TGTGCCACCAGCCTTGAGGTGGGCGGGAGGGATACGCAGTATTTT | TRBD2 | once | TRBJ2-3 | TRBV15
CASKRGSATNEKLFF | TGCGCCAGCAAAAGGGGCTCGGCAACTAATGAAAAACTGTTTTTT | . | many | TRBJ1-4 | TRBV5-1
CASSQEQPDEQFF | TGTGCCAGCAGCCAAGAACAGCCCGATGAGCAGTTCTTC | . | few | TRBJ2-1 | TRBV3-1/TRBV3-2
CASSGQGAFYGYTF | TGTGCCAGTAGTGGTCAGGGGGCATTTTATGGCTACACCTTC | TRBD1 | . | TRBJ1-2 | TRBV19
CASSVPGHGNTIYF | TGTGCCAGTAGTGTACCAGGGCATGGAAACACCATATATTTT | . | . | TRBJ1-3 | TRBV19
CASSQSGVRTEAFF | TGCGCCAGCAGCCAATCCGGGGTTCGGACTGAAGCTTTCTTT | . | . | TRBJ1-1 | TRBV4-1
CASSPAAGPRYTQYF | TGCGCCAGCAGCCCCGCAGCGGGGCCCCGCTATACGCAGTATTTT | TRBD2 | . | TRBJ2-3 | TRBV5-1
CASSLQGSISPLHF | TGTGCCAGCAGTCTACAGGGGTCCATTTCACCCCTCCACTTT | TRBD1 | . | TRBJ1-6 | TRBV2
CASSYMSGRTGELFF | TGTGCCAGCAGTTACATGAGCGGGAGGACCGGGGAGCTGTTTTTT | TRBD2 | . | TRBJ2-2 | TRBV6-6
CASGLVQASGRRNNEQFF | TGTGCTAGTGGTTTGGTACAGGCTAGCGGGAGGAGGAACAATGAGCAGTTCTTC | TRBD2 | . | TRBJ2-1 | TRBV12-5
CASRLAGQGAEAFF | TGTGCTAGTCGTCTCGCTGGACAGGGGGCTGAAGCTTTCTTT | TRBD1 | once | TRBJ1-1 | TRBV12-5
CASSIARFNQPQHF | TGTGCCAGTAGTATAGCCCGGTTCAATCAGCCCCAGCATTTT | . | . | TRBJ1-5 | TRBV19
CASSEGRKLFF | TGTGCCAGCAGTGAGGGGAGAAAACTGTTTTTT | . | . | TRBJ1-4 | TRBV25-1
CASSQDWAFTYEQYF | TGCGCCAGCAGCCAAGATTGGGCCTTCACCTACGAGCAGTACTTC | . | . | TRBJ2-7 | TRBV4-1
CASSVMPGAEAFF | TGTGCCAGCAGCGTAATGCCGGGAGCTGAAGCTTTCTTT | . | . | TRBJ1-1 | TRBV9
CASSYDRLDSPLHF | TGTGCCAGCAGTTACGACAGGCTCGATTCACCCCTCCACTTT | . | . | TRBJ1-6 | TRBV6-5
CASSPGDSLRSPLHF | TGTGCCAGTAGTCCCGGGGACAGTTTGCGTTCACCCCTCCACTTT | TRBD1 | . | TRBJ1-6 | TRBV19
CASSFASGGDSSYNEQFF | TGTGCCAGCAGCTTTGCTAGCGGGGGTGACAGCTCCTACAATGAGCAGTTCTTC | TRBD2 | . | TRBJ2-1 | TRBV7-6
CASSQGGWQGASGNTIYF | TGTGCCAGCAGCCAAGGGGGATGGCAGGGGGCCTCTGGAAACACCATATATTTT | TRBD1 | . | TRBJ1-3 | TRBV4-2
CASSYSSGIGTEAFF | TGTGCCAGCAGTTACTCTTCCGGGATTGGGACTGAAGCTTTCTTT | . | . | TRBJ1-1 | TRBV6-5
CATSQGDWTEAFF | TGCGCCACCTCACAAGGAGATTGGACTGAAGCTTTCTTT | . | . | TRBJ1-1 | TRBV4-1
CASSLLGDGYTF | TGCGCCAGCAGCCTACTAGGCGACGGCTACACCTTC | . | few | TRBJ1-2 | TRBV5-1
CASNPGGLLPHTF | TGTGCCAGCAACCCCGGGGGTCTCCTCCCCCACACCTTC | . | . | TRBJ1-2 | TRBV6-5
CASSRSRDRGYEQYF | TGTGCCAGCAGCCGTTCTCGGGACAGGGGGTACGAGCAGTACTTC | TRBD1 | . | TRBJ2-7 | TRBV7-9
CATGSRDREGNEQFF | TGTGCCACCGGGTCACGGGACAGGGAAGGCAATGAGCAGTTCTTC | TRBD1 | once | TRBJ2-1 | TRBV24-1
CASSRDSYGYTF | TGTGCCAGCAGCAGGGACAGCTATGGCTACACCTTC | TRBD1 | . | TRBJ1-2 | TRBV7-9
CASKGLAGWETQYF | TGTGCCAGCAAGGGCCTAGCGGGGTGGGAGACCCAGTACTTC | TRBD2 | once | TRBJ2-5 | TRBV5-6
CASSSGSDTGELFF | TGTGCCAGCTCATCCGGGTCCGACACCGGGGAGCTGTTTTTT | . | . | TRBJ2-2 | TRBV18
CASSIGTGSRTEAFF | TGTGCCAGTAGTATAGGGACAGGGTCTCGGACTGAAGCTTTCTTT | TRBD1 | . | TRBJ1-1 | TRBV19
CASSPLPGSDSSGNTIYF | TGTGCCAGCTCACCCCTCCCGGGGTCGGACAGCTCTGGAAACACCATATATTTT | . | . | TRBJ1-3 | TRBV18
CASRFGQGTEAFF | TGTGCCAGCAGGTTTGGACAGGGCACTGAAGCTTTCTTT | TRBD1 | . | TRBJ1-1 | TRBV7-2
CASSQDRGSEKLFF | TGTGCCAGCAGTCAGGACAGGGGTTCGGAAAAACTGTTTTTT | TRBD1 | . | TRBJ1-4 | TRBV6-5
CASSQGRGIQETQYF | TGTGCCAGCAGCCAAGGAAGAGGGATCCAAGAGACCCAGTACTTC | . | . | TRBJ2-5 | TRBV14
CASSDSGTSSVTQYF | TGTGCCAGCAGTGACTCCGGGACTAGTTCGGTTACGCAGTATTTT | TRBD2 | . | TRBJ2-3 | TRBV6-4
CAISETGGIGYTF | TGTGCCATCAGTGAGACAGGGGGTATTGGCTACACCTTC | TRBD1 | . | TRBJ1-2 | TRBV10-3
CASTLQQKNRVNTEAFF | TGTGCCAGTACCCTTCAACAGAAAAACAGGGTGAACACTGAAGCTTTCTTT | . | . | TRBJ1-1 | TRBV19